Described below is a single T cell receptor (beta chain) sequence and its context. This entry is derived from a study of Ad26.COV2.S vaccination and SARS-CoV-2 variants. Study summary: COV1001, an Ad26.COV2.S trial, supplied this vaccine-arm donor.

The length of the CDR3 is 17 residues. Germline V gene data show CDR1 as SGHKS and CDR2 as YYEKEE (reference sequence). Trimming shortened V by 4 bases and J by 1 base, and 20 bases separated the two germline ends. Stated treatment: roughly 18 received Ad26.COV2.S at low or high dose, single or two shots; about five received placebo; per-sample allocation not given. The investigators took samples on day 63 after the first vaccine or placebo injection. The data were produced by immunoSEQ multiplex PCR, yet TCRdb's version contains in-frame clones alone and is incomplete. The profile shows approximately 450,000 clones, 75% to 95% of them singletons.

The V and J genes are TRBV5-5 and TRBJ1-1, with a possible D match to TRBD1 (5 bases). Material: peripheral blood, obtained in a trial of Ad26.COV2.S vaccine versus placebo. This TCR came from a person between 18 and 65 years old who received the Ad26.COV2.S COVID-19 vaccine or a placebo. The CDR3 loop reads CASSLDVRLGTNTEAFF. In DNA form, the CDR3 reads TGTGCCAGCAGCCTGGACGTACGCCTTGGGACGAACACTGAAGCTTTCTTT.